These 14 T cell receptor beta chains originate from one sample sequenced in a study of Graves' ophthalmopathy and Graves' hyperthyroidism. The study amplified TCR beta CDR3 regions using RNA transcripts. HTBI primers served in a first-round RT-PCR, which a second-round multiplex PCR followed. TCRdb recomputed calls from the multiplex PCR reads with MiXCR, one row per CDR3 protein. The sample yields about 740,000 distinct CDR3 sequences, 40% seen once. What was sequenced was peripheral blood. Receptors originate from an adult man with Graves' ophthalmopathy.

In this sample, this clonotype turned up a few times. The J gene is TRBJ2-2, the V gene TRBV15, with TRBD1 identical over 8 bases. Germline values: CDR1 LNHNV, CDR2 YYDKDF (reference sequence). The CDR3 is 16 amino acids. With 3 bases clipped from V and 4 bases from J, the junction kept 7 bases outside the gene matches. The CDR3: CATSSSRDRLTGELFF. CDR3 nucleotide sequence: TGTGCCACCAGCAGCTCCCGGGACAGGCTCACCGGGGAGCTGTTTTTT.

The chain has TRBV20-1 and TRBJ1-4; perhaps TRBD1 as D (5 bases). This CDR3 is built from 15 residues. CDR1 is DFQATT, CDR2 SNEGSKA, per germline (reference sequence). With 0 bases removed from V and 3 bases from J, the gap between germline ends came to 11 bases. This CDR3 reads CSAREGGGSNEKLFF. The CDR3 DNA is TGCAGTGCTAGAGAGGGCGGGGGGTCTAATGAAAAACTGTTTTTT.

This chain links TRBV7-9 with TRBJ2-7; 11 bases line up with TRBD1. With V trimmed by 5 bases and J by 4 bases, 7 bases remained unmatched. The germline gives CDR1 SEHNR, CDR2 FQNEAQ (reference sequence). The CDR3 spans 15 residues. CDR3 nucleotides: TGTGCCAGCAGCCAAGATGGGACAGGGGGTTACGAGCAGTACTTC. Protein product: CASSQDGTGGYEQYF.

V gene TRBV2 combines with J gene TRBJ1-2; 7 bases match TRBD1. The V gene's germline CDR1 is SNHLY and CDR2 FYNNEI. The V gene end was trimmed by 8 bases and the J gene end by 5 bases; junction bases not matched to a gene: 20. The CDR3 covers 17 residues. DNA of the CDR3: TGTGCCAGCGGCAAGGACAGGACCTATAATCGGGCTTATGGCTACACCTTC. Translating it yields CASGKDRTYNRAYGYTF.

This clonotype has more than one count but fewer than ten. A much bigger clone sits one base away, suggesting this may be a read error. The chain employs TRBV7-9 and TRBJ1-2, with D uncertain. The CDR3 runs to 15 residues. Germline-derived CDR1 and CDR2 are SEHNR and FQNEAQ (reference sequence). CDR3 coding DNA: TGTGCCAGCGGCTTGGACGGGAACCCTCGGCGGGGCTACACCTTC. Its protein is CASGLDGNPRRGYTF.

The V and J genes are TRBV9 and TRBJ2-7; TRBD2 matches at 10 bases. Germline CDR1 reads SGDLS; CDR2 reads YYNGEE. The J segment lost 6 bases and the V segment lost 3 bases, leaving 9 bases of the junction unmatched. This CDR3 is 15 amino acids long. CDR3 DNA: TGTGCCAGCAGCGCCTCGGGACTAGCGTCTGGCGAGCAGTACTTC. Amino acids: CASSASGLASGEQYF. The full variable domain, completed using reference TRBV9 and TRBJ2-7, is DSGVTQTPKHLITATGQRVTLRCSPRSGDLSVYWYQQSLDQGLQFLIQYYNGEERAKGNILERFSAQQFPDLHSELNLSSLELGDSALYFCASSASGLASGEQYFGPGTRLTVT.

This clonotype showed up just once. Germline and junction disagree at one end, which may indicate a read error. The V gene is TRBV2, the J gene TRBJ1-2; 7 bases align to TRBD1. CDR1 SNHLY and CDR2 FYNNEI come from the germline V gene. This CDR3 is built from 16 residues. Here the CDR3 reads CANSLFVGQVGYGYTF. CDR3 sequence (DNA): TGTGCCAACAGTCTATTTGTAGGACAGGTCGGGTATGGCTACACCTTC.

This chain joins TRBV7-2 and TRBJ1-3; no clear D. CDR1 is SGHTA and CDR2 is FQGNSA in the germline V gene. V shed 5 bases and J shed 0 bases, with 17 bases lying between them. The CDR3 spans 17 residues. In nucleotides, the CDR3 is TGTGCCAGCAGCGTGGCCGCCGCAGGCACCTCTGGAAACACCATATATTTT. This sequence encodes CASSVAAAGTSGNTIYF.

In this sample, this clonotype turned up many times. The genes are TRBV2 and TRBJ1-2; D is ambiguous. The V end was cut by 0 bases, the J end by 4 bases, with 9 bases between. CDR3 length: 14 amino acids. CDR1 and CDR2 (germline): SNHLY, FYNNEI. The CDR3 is CASSEARLGYGYTF. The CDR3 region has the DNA TGTGCCAGCAGTGAAGCGCGGCTGGGCTATGGCTACACCTTC.

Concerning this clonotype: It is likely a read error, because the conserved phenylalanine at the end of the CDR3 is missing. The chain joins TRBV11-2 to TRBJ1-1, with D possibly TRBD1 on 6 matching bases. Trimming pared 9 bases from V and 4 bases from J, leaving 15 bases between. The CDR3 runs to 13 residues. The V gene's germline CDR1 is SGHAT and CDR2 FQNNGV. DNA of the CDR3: TGTGCCAGTCACGTCCAGGGGAGCACTGAAGCTTTCCTT. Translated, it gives CASHVQGSTEAFL.

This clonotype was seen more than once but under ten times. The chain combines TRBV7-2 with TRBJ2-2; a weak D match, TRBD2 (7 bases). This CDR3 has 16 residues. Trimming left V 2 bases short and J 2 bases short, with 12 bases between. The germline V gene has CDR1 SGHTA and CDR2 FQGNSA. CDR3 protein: CASSLFSGTNTGELFF. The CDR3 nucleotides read TGTGCCAGCAGCTTATTCAGCGGGACAAACACCGGGGAGCTGTTTTTT.

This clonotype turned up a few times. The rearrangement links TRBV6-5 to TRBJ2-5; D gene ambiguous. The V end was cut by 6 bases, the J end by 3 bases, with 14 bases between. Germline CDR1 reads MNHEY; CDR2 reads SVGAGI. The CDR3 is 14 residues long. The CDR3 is CASSTRTLEETQYF. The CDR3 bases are TGTGCCAGCAGCACAAGGACGTTAGAAGAGACCCAGTACTTC.

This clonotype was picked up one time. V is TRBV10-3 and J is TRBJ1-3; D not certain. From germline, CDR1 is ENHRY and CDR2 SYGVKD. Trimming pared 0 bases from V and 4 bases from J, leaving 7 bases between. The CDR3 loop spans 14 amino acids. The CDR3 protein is CAISESGFGNTIYF. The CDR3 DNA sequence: TGTGCCATCAGTGAGTCGGGTTTCGGAAACACCATATATTTT.

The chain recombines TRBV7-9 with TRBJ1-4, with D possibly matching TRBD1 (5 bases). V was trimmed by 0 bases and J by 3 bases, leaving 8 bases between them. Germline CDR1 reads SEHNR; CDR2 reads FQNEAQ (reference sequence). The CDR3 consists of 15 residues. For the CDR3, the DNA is TGTGCCAGCAGCTTAGCGGGACGGGCTAATGAAAAACTGTTTTTT. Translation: CASSLAGRANEKLFF. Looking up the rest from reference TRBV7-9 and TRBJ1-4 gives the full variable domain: DTGVSQNPRHKITKRGQNVTFRCDPISEHNRLYWYRQTLGQGPEFLTYFQNEAQLEKSRLLSDRFSAERPKGSFSTLEIQRTEQGDSAMYLCASSLAGRANEKLFFGSGTQLSVL.